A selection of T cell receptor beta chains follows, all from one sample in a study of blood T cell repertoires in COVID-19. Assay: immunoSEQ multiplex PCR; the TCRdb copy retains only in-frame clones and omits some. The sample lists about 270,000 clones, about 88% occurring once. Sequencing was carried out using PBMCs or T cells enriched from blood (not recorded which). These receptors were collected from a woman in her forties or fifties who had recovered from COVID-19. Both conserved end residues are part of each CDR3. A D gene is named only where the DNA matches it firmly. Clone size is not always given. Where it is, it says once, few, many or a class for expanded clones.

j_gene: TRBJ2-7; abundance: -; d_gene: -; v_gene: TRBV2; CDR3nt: TGTGCCAGCAGTGAGGGGAGGGGGAACTACGAGCAGTACTTC; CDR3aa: CASSEGRGNYEQYF
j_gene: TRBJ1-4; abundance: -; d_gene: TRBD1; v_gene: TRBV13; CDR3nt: TGTGCCAGCAGCCCTCAGTCCCGGGACAGCGCAACTAATGAAAAACTGTTTTTT; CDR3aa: CASSPQSRDSATNEKLFF
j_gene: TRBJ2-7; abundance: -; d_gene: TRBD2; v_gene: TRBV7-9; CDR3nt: TGTGCCAGCAGCTTTCTAGCGGGAGGCAACGAGCAGTACTTC; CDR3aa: CASSFLAGGNEQYF
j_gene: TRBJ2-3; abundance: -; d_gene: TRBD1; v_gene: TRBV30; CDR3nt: TGTGCCTGGAGTTCGGGACAGGGTCAAGATACGCAGTATTTT; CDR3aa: CAWSSGQGQDTQYF
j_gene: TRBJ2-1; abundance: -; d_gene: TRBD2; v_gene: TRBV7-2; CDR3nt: TGTGCCAGCAGCTTAGGACTAGCGTTCAATGAGCAGTTCTTC; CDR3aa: CASSLGLAFNEQFF
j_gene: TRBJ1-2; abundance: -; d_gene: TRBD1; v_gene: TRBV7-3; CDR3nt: TGTGCCAGCAGCCCTAGACCGGGACAGGGCCCTTCCTACACCTTC; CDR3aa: CASSPRPGQGPSYTF
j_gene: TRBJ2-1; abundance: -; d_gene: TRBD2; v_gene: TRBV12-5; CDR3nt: TGTGCTAGTGGTTTGGTACTCGGGGGGACTATCCCCAATGAGCAGTTCTTC; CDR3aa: CASGLVLGGTIPNEQFF
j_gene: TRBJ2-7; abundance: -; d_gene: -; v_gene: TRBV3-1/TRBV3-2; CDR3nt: TGTGCCAGCAGCCCAAGATTAGGACTTTTAGCCTACGAGCAGTACTTC; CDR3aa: CASSPRLGLLAYEQYF
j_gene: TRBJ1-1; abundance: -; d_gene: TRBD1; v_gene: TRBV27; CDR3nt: TGTGCCAGCAGTTTAAAGTCGGCAGGGGGTAGAGCTTTCTTT; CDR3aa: CASSLKSAGGRAFF
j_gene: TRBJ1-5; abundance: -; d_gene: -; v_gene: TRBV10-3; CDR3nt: TGTGCCATCAGTGAAGGGGCGGATAGCAATCAGCCCCAGCATTTT; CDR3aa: CAISEGADSNQPQHF
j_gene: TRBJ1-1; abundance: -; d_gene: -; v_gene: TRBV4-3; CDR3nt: TGCGCCAGCAGCCAAGAGTCTTGGGCCACTGAAGCTTTCTTT; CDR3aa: CASSQESWATEAFF
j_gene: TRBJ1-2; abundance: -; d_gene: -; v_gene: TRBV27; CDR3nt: TGTGCCAGCAGGGAATCACAGGGCTGGGCTGGCTACACCTTC; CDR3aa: CASRESQGWAGYTF
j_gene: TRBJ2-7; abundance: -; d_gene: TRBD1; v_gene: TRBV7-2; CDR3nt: TGTGCCAGCAGCCCCCGGACAGGGGGCGGCTACGAGCAGTACTTC; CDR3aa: CASSPRTGGGYEQYF
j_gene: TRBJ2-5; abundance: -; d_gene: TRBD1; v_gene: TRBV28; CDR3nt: TGTGCCAGCAGTTTCGGGGACAGGGGGTTGTACCAAGAGACCCAGTACTTC; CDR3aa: CASSFGDRGLYQETQYF
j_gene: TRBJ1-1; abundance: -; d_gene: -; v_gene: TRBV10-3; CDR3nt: TGTGCCATCAGTGACAGGGGCACTGAAGCTTTCTTT; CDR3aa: CAISDRGTEAFF
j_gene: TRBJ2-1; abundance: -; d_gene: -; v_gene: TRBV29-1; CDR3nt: TGCAGCGCCTTGGGCAGGTCACCCACTCCGTCCTACAATGAGCAGTTCTTC; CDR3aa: CSALGRSPTPSYNEQFF
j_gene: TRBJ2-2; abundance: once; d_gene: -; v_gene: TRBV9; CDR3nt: TGTGCCAGCAGCGTAGGGGGGCGAACCGGGGAGCTGTTTTTT; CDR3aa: CASSVGGRTGELFF
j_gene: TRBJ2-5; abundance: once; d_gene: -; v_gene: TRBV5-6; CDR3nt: TGTGCCAGCAGCTTGGTTCCGGTGCAAGAGACCCAGTACTTC; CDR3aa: CASSLVPVQETQYF
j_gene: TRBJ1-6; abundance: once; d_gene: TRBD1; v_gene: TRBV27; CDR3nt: TGTGCCAGCAGTCCCTTGGACAGGGCTCATGATTCACCCCTCCACTTT; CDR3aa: CASSPLDRAHDSPLHF
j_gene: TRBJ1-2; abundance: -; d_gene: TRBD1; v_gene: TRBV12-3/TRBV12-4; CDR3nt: TGTGCCAGCAGCCAGGGACAGCCCTATGGCTACACCTTC; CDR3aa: CASSQGQPYGYTF
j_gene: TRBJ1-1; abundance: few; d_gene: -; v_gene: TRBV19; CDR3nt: TGTGCCAGTTCGTGGGGGGGTCCGAGCACTGAAGCTTTCTTT; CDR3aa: CASSWGGPSTEAFF
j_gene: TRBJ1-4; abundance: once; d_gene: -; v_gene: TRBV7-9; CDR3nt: TGTGCCAGCAGCTTTACAAGGGGGAATGAAAAACTGTTTTTT; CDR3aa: CASSFTRGNEKLFF
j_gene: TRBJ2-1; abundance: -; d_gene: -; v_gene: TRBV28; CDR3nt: TGTGCCAGCAGACAACCCCTTGGACAGTCCTATGGGAGGGGGTCCTACAATGAGCAGTTCTTC; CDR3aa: CASRQPLGQSYGRGSYNEQFF
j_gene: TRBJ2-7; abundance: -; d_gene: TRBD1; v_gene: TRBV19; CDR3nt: TGTGCCAGTAGTATGGGACAGGGGGCCTACGAGCAGTACTTC; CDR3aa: CASSMGQGAYEQYF
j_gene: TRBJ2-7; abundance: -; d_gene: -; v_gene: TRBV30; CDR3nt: TGTGCCTGGAGAGGAGTCAGTGGATACGAGCAGTACTTC; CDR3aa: CAWRGVSGYEQYF
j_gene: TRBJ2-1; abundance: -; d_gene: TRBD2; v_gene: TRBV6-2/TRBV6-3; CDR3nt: TGTGCCAGCAGTTACACTAGCGGCAATGAGCAGTTCTTC; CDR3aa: CASSYTSGNEQFF
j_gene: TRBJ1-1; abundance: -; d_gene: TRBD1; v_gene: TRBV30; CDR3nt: TGTGCCGGGAGGGGGACAGGGTCCACTGAAGCTTTCTTT; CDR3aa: CAGRGTGSTEAFF
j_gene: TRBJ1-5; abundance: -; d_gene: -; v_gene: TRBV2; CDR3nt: TGTGCCAGTCAGGGGACGAATAGCAATCAGCCCCAGCATTTT; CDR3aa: CASQGTNSNQPQHF
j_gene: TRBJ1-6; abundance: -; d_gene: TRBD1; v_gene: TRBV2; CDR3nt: TGTGCCAGCCGCCTGGGACAGGGAGACTCACCCCTCCACTTT; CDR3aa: CASRLGQGDSPLHF
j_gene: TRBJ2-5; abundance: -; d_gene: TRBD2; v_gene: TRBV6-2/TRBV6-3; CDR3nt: TGTGCCAGCAGTTACGGACTAGCGACAGAGACCCAGTACTTC; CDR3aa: CASSYGLATETQYF
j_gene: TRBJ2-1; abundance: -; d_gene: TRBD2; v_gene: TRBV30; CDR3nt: TGTGCCAGCACCGGGACTAGCGGATACAATGAGCAGTTCTTC; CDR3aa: CASTGTSGYNEQFF
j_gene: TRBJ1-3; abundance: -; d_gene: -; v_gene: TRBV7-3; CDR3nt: TGTGCCAGCAGCGTAACAACAGGGTCTGGAAACACCATATATTTT; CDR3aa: CASSVTTGSGNTIYF